This T cell receptor beta chain was found in a study of T cell repertoires in cytomegalovirus infection. Study observations and caveats: CMV-specific HLA-C-restricted TCR beta clonotypes dominated the ex vivo response. CMV carriers having the relevant HLA were flagged by cumulative public TCR beta family frequency.

TCRdb processed the reads anew with MiXCR; each CDR3 protein has one entry. Of 500,000 to 600,000 distinct CDR3 sequences in the sample, more than 15% were seen once. This clonotype has at least ten counts. What it binds is not known. The CDR3 runs 14 residues. Trimming pared 1 base from V and 6 bases from J, leaving 13 bases between. CDR1 and CDR2 (germline): SGHVS, FQNEAQ. The sample consisted of CD8+ T cells from PBMCs. This rearrangement joins TRBV7-8 to TRBJ2-7, with D tentatively TRBD1 (6 bases). This sequence originates from a human donor in good health (CMV status not recorded). Some clones in this sample may be carry-over from other donors' samples. The CDR3 here is CASSLVGRGSEQYF. DNA of the CDR3: TGTGCCAGCAGCTTAGTCGGCAGGGGCTCCGAGCAGTACTTC.